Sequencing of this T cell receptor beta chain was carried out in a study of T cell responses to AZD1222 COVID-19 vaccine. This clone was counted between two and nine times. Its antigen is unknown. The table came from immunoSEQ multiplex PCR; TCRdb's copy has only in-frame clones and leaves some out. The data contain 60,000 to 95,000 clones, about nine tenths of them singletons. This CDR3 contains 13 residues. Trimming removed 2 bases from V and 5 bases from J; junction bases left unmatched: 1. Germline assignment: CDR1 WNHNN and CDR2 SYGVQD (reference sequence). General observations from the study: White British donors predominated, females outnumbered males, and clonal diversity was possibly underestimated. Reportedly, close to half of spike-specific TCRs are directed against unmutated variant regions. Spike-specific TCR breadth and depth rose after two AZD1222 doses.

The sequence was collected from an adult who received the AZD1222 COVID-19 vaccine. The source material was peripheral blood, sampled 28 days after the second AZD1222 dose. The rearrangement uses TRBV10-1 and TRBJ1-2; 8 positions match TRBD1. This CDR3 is CASSERQGYGYTF. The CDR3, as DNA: TGCGCCAGCAGTGAGCGACAGGGGTATGGCTACACCTTC.